The sequence of this T cell receptor (beta chain) was determined in a study of blood T cell repertoires in COVID-19. Whole-study context: Donors of Cohort 3 who recovered were those that had two negative PCRs, clearance, or symptom resolution.

Original analysis: Amplifying reference gene primers gave estimates of nucleated cell counts. The method was immunoSEQ multiplex PCR; TCRdb's version includes in-frame clones alone and lacks a portion of them. V, J and clone size derive from that table, while D and trimming were established from the DNA sequence. The sample contains about 280,000 clones, around 89% of which appear only once. Germline CDR1 and CDR2: MDHEN and SYDVKM. With 5 bases clipped from V and 4 bases from J, the junction kept 7 bases outside the gene matches. CDR3 length equals 14 residues. Residents of 24 US areas, aged about 18 to 89 years, made up the participants. Each participant's cohort was designated according to participant-reported clinical history.

The V call is TRBV28, the J call TRBJ2-7; 8 nucleotides align to TRBD2. The sequencing input was PBMCs or T cells enriched from blood (not recorded which). This receptor was obtained from a woman aged 55 to 70 in a cohort exposed to, infected with or recovered from COVID-19 (not recorded which). As DNA, the CDR3 is TGTGCCAGCAGTCCTCGGGGGGGAGGATACGAGCAGTACTTC. Its translation: CASSPRGGGYEQYF.